The clone carrying this T cell receptor (beta chain) was counted a few times. The antigen is undetermined. The CDR3 is 14 amino acids. V was shortened by 3 bases and J by 3 bases, with 11 bases between the two germline ends. These data belong to a study of T cell repertoires in cytomegalovirus infection. Study in general: CMV epitopes, recently identified HLA-C-restricted and well-studied HLA-B-restricted, were used. Public TCR beta signature analysis indicated the presence of both CMV infection and matching HLA type. Study-level findings and limits: Summed frequency of shared TCR beta families picked out CMV carriers who also had the relevant HLA. CMV-specific HLA-C-restricted TCR beta clonotypes dominated the ex vivo response.

TCRdb called the reads again in MiXCR, with one record for every CDR3 protein. The sample includes 600,000 to 700,000 distinct CDR3 sequences, about 33% of them seen just once. Sequencing used cultured PBMCs, obtained from culture after CMV antigen stimulation. The rearrangement uses TRBV12-3 or TRBV12-4 and TRBJ1-1, with no clear D. This receptor was identified in a human donor in good health (CMV status not recorded). Some clones in this sample may be carry-over from other donors' samples. The CDR3 sequence is CASSLGARDTEAFF. CDR3 sequence (DNA): TGTGCCAGCAGTTTGGGTGCCCGGGACACTGAAGCTTTCTTT.